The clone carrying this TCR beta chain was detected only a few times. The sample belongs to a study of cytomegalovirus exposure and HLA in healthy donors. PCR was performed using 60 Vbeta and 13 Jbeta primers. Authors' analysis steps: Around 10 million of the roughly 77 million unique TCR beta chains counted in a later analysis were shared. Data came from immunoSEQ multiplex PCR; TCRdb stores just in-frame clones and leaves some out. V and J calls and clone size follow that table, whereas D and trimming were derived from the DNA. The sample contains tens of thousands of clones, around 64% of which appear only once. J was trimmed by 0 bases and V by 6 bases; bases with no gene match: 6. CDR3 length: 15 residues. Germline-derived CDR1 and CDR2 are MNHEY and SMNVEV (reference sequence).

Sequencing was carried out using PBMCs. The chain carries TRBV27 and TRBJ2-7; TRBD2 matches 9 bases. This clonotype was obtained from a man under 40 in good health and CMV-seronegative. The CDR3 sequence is CASRTLAGSSYEQYF. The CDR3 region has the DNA TGTGCCAGCAGGACGCTAGCGGGGAGCTCCTACGAGCAGTACTTC.